Following are 13 T cell receptor beta chains from one sample sequenced in a study of control samples from healthy donors and cancer patients. Assay: immunoSEQ multiplex PCR; the TCRdb copy retains only in-frame clones and omits some. The sample records about 98,000 clones, about four fifths being singletons. Source material: blood. The receptor source for this set is a woman aged 25 to 45 in good health.

The CDR3 sequence: CASSSGQFYGYTF. As DNA, the CDR3 is TGCGCCAGCAGCTCGGGACAGTTCTATGGCTACACCTTC. The chain recombines TRBV5-1 with TRBJ1-2; 7 bases agree with TRBD1. Trimming cost V 3 bases and J 4 bases; bases outside gene matches: 3. CDR1 is SGHRS and CDR2 is YFSETQ in the germline V gene. The CDR3 is made up of 13 amino acids.

The DNA of the CDR3 is TGCGCCAGCAGTCCTCGGGCCACCGCGAACACCGGGGAGCTGTTTTTT. It translates to CASSPRATANTGELFF. V gene TRBV10-1 combines with J gene TRBJ2-2; no clear D. The V gene's germline CDR1 is WNHNN and CDR2 SYGVQD (reference sequence). Trimming removed 5 bases at V and 0 bases at J, with 13 bases between. The CDR3 totals 16 residues.

The chain combines TRBV14 with TRBJ1-1; D may be TRBD1 (6 bases). The V and J ends lost 3 bases and 4 bases respectively, with 18 bases between them. The V gene's germline CDR1 is SGHDN and CDR2 FVKESK. This CDR3 has 16 residues. CDR3 DNA sequence: TGTGCCAGCAGCCAGTCACAGGGTTACTTGGGCACTGAAGCTTTCTTT. The encoded protein is CASSQSQGYLGTEAFF.

This clone is a singleton in its sample. The chain couples TRBV6-2 or TRBV6-3 to TRBJ1-6, with D possibly being TRBD1 (6 bases). V lost 6 bases to trimming and J lost 11 bases, with 17 bases between them. CDR3 size: 14 residues. Germline V gene sequence: CDR1 MNHEY, CDR2 SVGEGT. CDR3 residues: CASSQEGGAAPLHF. CDR3 nucleotides: TGTGCCAGCAGCCAAGAGGGGGGGGCGGCACCCCTCCACTTT.

CDR3 DNA sequence: TGTGCCAGCAGCGTAAGTCTGGTGGGTAGCACAGATACGCAGTATTTT. Encoded protein: CASSVSLVGSTDTQYF. The V gene is TRBV9, the J gene TRBJ2-3, with D hard to call. The CDR3 contains 16 residues. The germline gives CDR1 SGDLS, CDR2 YYNGEE. V was cut by 1 base and J by 0 bases, with 12 bases left in between.

This rearrangement joins TRBV7-2 to TRBJ1-3; D remains ambiguous. This CDR3 is built from 14 residues. Germline-derived CDR1 and CDR2 are SGHTA and FQGNSA. V was clipped by 3 bases and J by 2 bases, with 8 bases between them. CDR3 region: CASSFWVAGNTIYF. In DNA form, the CDR3 reads TGTGCCAGCAGCTTTTGGGTGGCTGGAAACACCATATATTTT.

The table lists this clone with a count of one. A much more abundant neighbour one base away suggests this may be a read error. The CDR3 loop reads CASSQGQNTEAFF. In DNA form, the CDR3 reads TGTGCCAGCAGCCAGGGACAGAACACTGAAGCTTTCTTT. This chain uses TRBV7-2 with TRBJ1-1, with TRBD1 as a possible D gene (6 bases). V lost 5 bases, J lost 1 base, and 8 bases lay in between. CDR3 length: 13 amino acids. Looked up from germline, CDR1 is SGHTA and CDR2 is FQGNSA.

This clone occurred once. The chain recombines TRBV10-1 with TRBJ2-1; D remains unclear. Germline V gives CDR1 WNHNN, CDR2 SYGVQD (reference sequence). The length of the CDR3 is 16 residues. Trimming took off 3 bases at V and 0 bases at J, with 12 bases between the two ends. The chain's CDR3 is CASSDLTPSSYNEQFF. CDR3 in DNA: TGCGCCAGCAGTGACCTGACACCAAGCTCCTACAATGAGCAGTTCTTC.

The genes are TRBV18 and TRBJ2-5; D is undetermined. V dropped 4 bases and J dropped 1 base, with 7 bases sitting between them. In germline, CDR1 is KGHSH, CDR2 LQKENI. The CDR3 has 13 amino acids. The CDR3 region has the DNA TGTGCCAGCTCACAGAGCCGCCAAGAGACCCAGTACTTC. As protein: CASSQSRQETQYF.

This clone is a singleton in its sample. V gene TRBV2 combines with J gene TRBJ1-3; D perhaps matches TRBD1 (5 bases). CDR1 is SNHLY and CDR2 is FYNNEI in the germline V gene. CDR3 size: 13 residues. Trimming took 3 bases from V and 7 from J, leaving 10 bases between them. CDR3 amino acids: CASSEGPRNTIYF. CDR3 bases: TGTGCCAGCAGTGAGGGGCCTCGGAACACCATATATTTT.

The rearrangement joins TRBV9 to TRBJ2-3, with D possibly matching TRBD1 (5 bases). The germline V gene has CDR1 SGDLS and CDR2 YYNGEE. V was pared by 2 bases and J by 1 base, with 8 bases between. The length of the CDR3 is 14 residues. This chain's CDR3 is CASSVGRGTDTQYF. In DNA, the CDR3 is TGTGCCAGCAGCGTCGGCAGGGGCACAGATACGCAGTATTTT.

The V call is TRBV30, the J call TRBJ2-2; the D is unclear. Trimming shortened V by 3 bases and J by 5 bases, and 10 bases separated the two germline ends. CDR3 size: 13 residues. Germline CDR1 reads GTSNPN; CDR2 reads SVGIG (reference sequence). Written as DNA, the CDR3 is TGTGCCTGGAGCCAGGCCCAGACCGGGGAGCTGTTTTTT. Protein: CAWSQAQTGELFF.

A remark on this clone: This CDR3 fails to terminate in the conserved phenylalanine or tryptophan, so it likely reflects a read error. The DNA is left out, because the CDR3 cannot be placed on it with certainty; the CDR3 is given as TCRdb lists it. This chain links TRBV7-9 with TRBJ1-1; the table's D call, TRBD1, was not checked against the DNA. The CDR3 is 15 amino acids in total, end residues counted. Per germline, CDR1 SEHNR and CDR2 FQNEAQ (reference sequence). The CDR3 loop is CASSLAGGQAVLLTA.